This entry describes one T cell receptor beta chain. The CDR3 runs 15 residues. With V trimmed by 7 bases and J by 1 base, 6 bases remained unmatched. CDR1 and CDR2 (germline): SGHRS, YFSETQ. The data were taken from a study of blood T cell repertoires in COVID-19. Assay used: immunoSEQ multiplex PCR; TCRdb lists only in-frame clones, some missing. The sample shows approximately 330,000 clones, roughly 88% of them seen only once. Sequenced material: peripheral blood. The V gene is TRBV5-1, the J gene TRBJ2-3, with 10 bases lining up with TRBD2. This TCR was sampled from a woman in her forties or fifties with active or convalescent COVID-19. The chain's CDR3 is CASLWGTSGTDTQYF. The CDR3, as DNA: TGCGCCAGCCTATGGGGGACTAGCGGCACAGATACGCAGTATTTT.